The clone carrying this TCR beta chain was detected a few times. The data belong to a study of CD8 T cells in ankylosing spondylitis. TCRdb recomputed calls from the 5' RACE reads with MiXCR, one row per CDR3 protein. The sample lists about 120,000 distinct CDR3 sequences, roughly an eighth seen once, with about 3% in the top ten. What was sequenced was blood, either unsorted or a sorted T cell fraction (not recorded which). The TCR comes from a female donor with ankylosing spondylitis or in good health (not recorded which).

The CDR3 loop is CASSLDFRGPTYEQYF. The CDR3 DNA sequence: TGTGCCAGCAGCTTAGATTTCCGGGGGCCGACCTACGAGCAGTACTTC. V gene TRBV11-2 combines with J gene TRBJ2-7; D possibly matches TRBD1 or TRBD2 (6 bases each). The germline V gene has CDR1 SGHAT and CDR2 FQNNGV. The CDR3 runs to 16 residues. V was pared by 0 bases and J by 2 bases, with 14 bases between. Combining the CDR3 with reference TRBV11-2 and TRBJ2-7 gives the whole variable domain EAGVAQSPRYKIIEKRQSVAFWCNPISGHATLYWYQQILGQGPKLLIQFQNNGVVDDSQLPKDRFSAERLKGVDSTLKIQPAKLEDSAVYLCASSLDFRGPTYEQYFGPGTRLTVT.